This TCR beta chain appears in the sequencing data of a study of T cells in women clearing cervical HPV infection. Study-wide results and limits: CIN3+ cases had significantly higher TCR richness than controls; evenness did not differ.

About this clone itself: Its antigen is unidentified. The missing CDR3 end, 3 residues past where the read stops, is filled in from the germline J gene.

Germline CDR1 is DFQATT and CDR2 is SNEGSKA (reference sequence). This CDR3 contains 14 residues. Produced via immunoSEQ multiplex PCR; TCRdb's table is partial and in-frame only. This sample carries roughly 19,000 clones, with 5.5% to 8% going to the ten biggest clones. The sequenced sample was blood buffy coat. The clonotype was recovered from a woman aged 18 to 75 with a cervical HPV16 infection that either progressed to CIN3+ or cleared (not recorded which). This chain links TRBV20-1 with TRBJ1-2; D remains ambiguous. The CDR3 DNA, read in part, is TGCAGTGTTTTTCTCCCGTGGGCCGGCGATGAA. The encoded protein is CSVFLPWAGDE. The whole CDR3 sequence is CSVFLPWAGDEYTF.